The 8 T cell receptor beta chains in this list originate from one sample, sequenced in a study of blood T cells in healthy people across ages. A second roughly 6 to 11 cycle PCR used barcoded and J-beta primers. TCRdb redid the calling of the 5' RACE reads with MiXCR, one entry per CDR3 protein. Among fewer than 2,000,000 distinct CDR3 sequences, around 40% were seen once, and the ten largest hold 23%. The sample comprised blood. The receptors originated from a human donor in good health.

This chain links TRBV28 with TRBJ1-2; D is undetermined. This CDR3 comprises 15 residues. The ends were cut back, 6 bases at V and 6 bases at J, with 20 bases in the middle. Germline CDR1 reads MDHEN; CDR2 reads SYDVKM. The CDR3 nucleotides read TGTGCCAGCAGACCCCGCCTCCAAGAGAGGCATGGCTACACCTTC. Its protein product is CASRPRLQERHGYTF.

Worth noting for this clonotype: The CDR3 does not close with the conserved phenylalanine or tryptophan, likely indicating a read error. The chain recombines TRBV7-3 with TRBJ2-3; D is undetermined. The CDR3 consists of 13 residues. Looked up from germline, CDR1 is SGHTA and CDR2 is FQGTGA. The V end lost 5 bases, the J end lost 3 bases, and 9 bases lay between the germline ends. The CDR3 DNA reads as TGTGCCAGCAGCCCCTTAGATACAGATACGCAGTATGTT. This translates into CASSPLDTDTQYV.

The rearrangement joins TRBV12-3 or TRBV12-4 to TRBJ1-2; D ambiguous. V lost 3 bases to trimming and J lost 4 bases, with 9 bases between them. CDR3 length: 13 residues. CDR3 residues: CASSFLLPYGYTF. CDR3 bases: TGTGCCAGCAGTTTTCTTCTTCCCTATGGCTACACCTTC.

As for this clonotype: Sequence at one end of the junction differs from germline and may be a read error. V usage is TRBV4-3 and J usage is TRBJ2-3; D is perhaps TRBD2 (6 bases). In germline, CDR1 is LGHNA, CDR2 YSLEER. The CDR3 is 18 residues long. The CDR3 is CASSQRAPASEGTDAQYF. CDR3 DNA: TGCGCCAGCAGCCAGCGCGCGCCGGCTAGCGAAGGCACAGATGCGCAGTATTTT.

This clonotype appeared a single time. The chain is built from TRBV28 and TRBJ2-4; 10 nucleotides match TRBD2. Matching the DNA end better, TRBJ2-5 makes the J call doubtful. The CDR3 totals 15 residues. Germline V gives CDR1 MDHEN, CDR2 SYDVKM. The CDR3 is CASSFVAGGKETQYF. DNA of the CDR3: TGTGCCAGCAGTTTTGTAGCGGGGGGTAAAGAGACCCAGTACTTC.

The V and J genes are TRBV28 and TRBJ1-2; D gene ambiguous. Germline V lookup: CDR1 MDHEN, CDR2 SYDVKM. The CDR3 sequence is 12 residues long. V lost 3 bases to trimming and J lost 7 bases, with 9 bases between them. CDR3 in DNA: TGTGCCAGCAGTTTGTGGACCTCTGGCTACACCTTC. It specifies CASSLWTSGYTF.

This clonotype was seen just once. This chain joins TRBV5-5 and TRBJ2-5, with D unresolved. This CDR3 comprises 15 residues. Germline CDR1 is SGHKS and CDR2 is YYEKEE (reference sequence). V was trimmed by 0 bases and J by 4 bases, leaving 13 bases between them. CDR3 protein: CASSLVTAAGETQYF. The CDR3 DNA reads TGTGCCAGCAGCTTGGTTACGGCCGCCGGAGAGACCCAGTACTTC.

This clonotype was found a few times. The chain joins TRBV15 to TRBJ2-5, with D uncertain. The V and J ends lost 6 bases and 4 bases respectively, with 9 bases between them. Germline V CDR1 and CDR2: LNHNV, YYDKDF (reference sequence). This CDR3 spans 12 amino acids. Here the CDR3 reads CATSGDRETQYF. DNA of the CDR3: TGTGCCACCAGTGGGGATAGAGAGACCCAGTACTTC.